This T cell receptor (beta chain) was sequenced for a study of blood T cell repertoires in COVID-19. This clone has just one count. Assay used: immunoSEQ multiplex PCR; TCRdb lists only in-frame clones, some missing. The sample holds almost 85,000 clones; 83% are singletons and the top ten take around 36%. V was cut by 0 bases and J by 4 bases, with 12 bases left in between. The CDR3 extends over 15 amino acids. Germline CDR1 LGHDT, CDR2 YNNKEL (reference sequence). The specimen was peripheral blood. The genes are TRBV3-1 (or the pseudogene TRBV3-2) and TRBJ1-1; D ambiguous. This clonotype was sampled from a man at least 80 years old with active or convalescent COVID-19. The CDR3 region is CASSQDPRSTTEAFF. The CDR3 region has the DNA TGTGCCAGCAGCCAAGACCCTCGTAGTACCACTGAAGCTTTCTTT.